Below, 23 T cell receptor beta chains from the same sample are listed, as sequenced in a study of human T cells and chemical hapten exposure. TCRdb reprocessed the RACE reads via MiXCR and lists one record per CDR3 protein. Here the sample spans 65,000 to 90,000 distinct CDR3 sequences, about 6.3% being singletons. As for time point: patch test 2, 6 weeks after DPC sensitization. Noted treatment: therapeutic diphenylcyclopropenone sensitization with weekly scalp DPC. The material was whole blood, obtained in connection with sensitization to the hapten diphenylcyclopropenone (DPC). Receptors were obtained from a woman in her twenties or thirties with alopecia areata. Some clones in this sample may be carry-over from other donors' samples.

The sample holds a few counts of this clonotype. V and J are TRBV5-5 and TRBJ1-1; possible D gene TRBD1, 5 bases. Germline V gene sequence: CDR1 SGHKS, CDR2 YYEKEE (reference sequence). The CDR3 is 14 residues long. The germline V and J ends were trimmed by 3 bases and 3 bases, with 12 bases remaining between them. The CDR3 nucleotides read TGTGCCAGCAGCTCGGGGGACGGATACACTGAAGCTTTCTTT. This gives the protein CASSSGDGYTEAFF.

Many counts were recorded for this clonotype. The chain recombines TRBV6-6 with TRBJ2-5; a weak D match, TRBD2 (5 bases). Germline V gene sequence: CDR1 MNHNY, CDR2 SVGAGI (reference sequence). V lost 7 bases, J lost 4 bases, and 10 bases lay in between. The length of the CDR3 is 12 residues. CDR3 in DNA: TGTGCCAGCAATGACTATGGAGAGACCCAGTACTTC. It encodes CASNDYGETQYF.

This clonotype was observed a few times. The chain recombines TRBV15 with TRBJ2-1; 7 bases are a match to TRBD1. Germline trimming cut 0 bases from V and 8 bases from J; bases unmatched to any gene: 13. The CDR3 contains 17 residues. Germline CDR1 LNHNV, CDR2 YYDKDF (reference sequence). As DNA, the CDR3 is TGTGCCACCAGCAGAGATAACGTCCAGGGGGATCGGGATGAGCAGTTCTTC. It yields the protein CATSRDNVQGDRDEQFF.

In this sample, this clonotype turned up a few times. The V gene is TRBV11-1, the J gene TRBJ2-4; D assignment may be TRBD1 or TRBD2 (5 bases each). The CDR3 length is 15 residues. In germline, CDR1 is SGHAT, CDR2 FQDESV (reference sequence). Trimming removed 2 bases at V and 9 bases at J, with 17 bases between. As DNA, the CDR3 is TGTGCCAGCAGCTTATCCCAGGGAGCGGCGGGCATTCAGTACTTC. Encoded protein: CASSLSQGAAGIQYF.

The chain joins TRBV3-1 to TRBJ1-2; TRBD1 is a possible D gene (5 bases). Germline CDR1 is LGHDT and CDR2 is YNNKEL (reference sequence). CDR3 size: 13 residues. Between the trimmed V and J ends, which lost 5 bases and 6 bases, there was a span of 13 bases. Here the CDR3 reads CASSYMGGDGYTF. CDR3 nucleotide sequence: TGTGCCAGCAGCTACATGGGGGGAGATGGCTACACCTTC.

This clonotype was counted only a few times. CDR3 loop: CASSQGGAFGTEAFF. The CDR3, as DNA: TGTGCCAGCAGCCAAGGTGGGGCGTTTGGCACTGAAGCTTTCTTT. The chain links TRBV4-2 to TRBJ1-1, with D perhaps matching TRBD1 (5 bases). V dropped 1 base and J dropped 4 bases, with 13 bases sitting between them. From germline, CDR1 is LGHNA and CDR2 YNFKEQ. This CDR3 region has 15 residues.

This clonotype was recorded a few times. This chain connects TRBV27 to TRBJ1-1; no clear D. Deletions cut 0 bases from V and 3 bases from J, with 8 bases between. The CDR3 consists of 14 residues. Germline assignment: CDR1 MNHEY and CDR2 SMNVEV (reference sequence). CDR3 sequence reads: CASSLSAGYTEAFF. In DNA form, the CDR3 reads TGTGCCAGCAGTTTATCCGCAGGCTACACTGAAGCTTTCTTT.

In this sample, this clonotype turned up many times. This chain uses TRBV27 with TRBJ1-4, with unresolved D. Germline loops: CDR1 MNHEY, CDR2 SMNVEV (reference sequence). The CDR3 is 10 residues long. V was shortened by 8 bases and J by 4 bases, with 2 bases between the two germline ends. DNA for the CDR3: TGTGCCAGCGGTAATGAAAAACTGTTTTTT. Amino acids: CASGNEKLFF.

The genes are TRBV2 and TRBJ1-5; 11 bases align to TRBD1. There are 17 residues in the CDR3. Germline V gene data show CDR1 as SNHLY and CDR2 as FYNNEI. V trimming: 4 bases; J trimming: 5 bases; junction bases outside the gene matches: 10. The CDR3 sequence: CASSGGAWTGGDQPQHF. The DNA for the CDR3 is TGTGCCAGCAGTGGGGGGGCTTGGACAGGGGGCGATCAGCCCCAGCATTTT.

This clonotype showed up many times. J is TRBJ2-3 and V is TRBV12-3 or TRBV12-4; TRBD2 agrees at 9 bases. The CDR3 spans 15 residues. V lost 4 bases and J lost 6; bases outside the gene matches: 8. CDR3 amino acids: CASSYSGGLSDTQYF. DNA for the CDR3: TGTGCCAGCAGTTACAGCGGGGGGCTGAGTGATACGCAGTATTTT.

This clonotype was recorded at least ten times. The chain has TRBV20-1 and TRBJ2-7; 7 nucleotides align to TRBD1. Germline values: CDR1 DFQATT, CDR2 SNEGSKA (reference sequence). The CDR3 runs to 11 residues. The ends lost 5 bases at V and 9 bases at J; junction bases unmatched: 7. CDR3 nucleotide sequence: TGCAGTGCTGGACCCCGGGACAGGCAGTACTTC. This encodes CSAGPRDRQYF.

This clonotype was picked up many times. The chain links TRBV11-2 to TRBJ2-7; D perhaps matches TRBD1 (6 bases). The germline V and J ends were trimmed by 0 bases and 2 bases, with 11 bases remaining between them. CDR1 is SGHAT and CDR2 is FQNNGV in the germline V gene. The CDR3 is 15 residues long. CDR3 protein: CASSLDWTAAYEQYF. The CDR3 DNA sequence: TGTGCCAGCAGCTTAGATTGGACAGCTGCCTACGAGCAGTACTTC.

This clonotype was seen ten or more times. This chain connects TRBV20-1 to TRBJ2-5, with D perhaps TRBD2 (6 bases). The germline V and J ends were trimmed by 1 base and 4 bases, with 10 bases remaining between them. This CDR3 is 13 amino acids long. The germline V gene encodes CDR1 DFQATT and CDR2 SNEGSKA (reference sequence). The DNA of the CDR3 is TGCAGTGCTAGAGCTAGCGCAGGAGAGACCCAGTACTTC. Protein product: CSARASAGETQYF.

The V call is TRBV10-3, the J call TRBJ1-6; TRBD1 might be the D (6 bases). The CDR3 is 13 amino acids. Germline values: CDR1 ENHRY, CDR2 SYGVKD. V lost 10 bases and J lost 6, with 13 bases in between. CDR3 loop: CATVRTVNSPLHF. Here the CDR3 DNA reads TGTGCCACCGTTAGGACAGTTAATTCACCCCTCCACTTT.

This clonotype was counted a few times. This chain connects TRBV6-2 or TRBV6-3 to TRBJ1-1; D not certain. V was cut by 7 bases and J by 8 bases, with 20 bases left in between. Germline V gene data show CDR1 as MNHEY and CDR2 as SVGEGT. This CDR3 has 14 amino acids. In DNA form, the CDR3 reads TGTGCCAGCAATAAACGAAATCTTCGAGGAGAAGCTTTCTTT. This gives the protein CASNKRNLRGEAFF.

The chain has TRBV5-1 and TRBJ1-2, with TRBD1 as a possible D gene (6 bases). The V end was cut by 3 bases, the J end by 2 bases, with 11 bases between. The CDR3 totals 14 residues. CDR1 is SGHRS and CDR2 is YFSETQ in the germline V gene. The CDR3 region is CASSSTTGNYGYTF. For the CDR3, the DNA is TGCGCCAGCAGCTCAACAACAGGGAACTATGGCTACACCTTC. The variable domain in full, completed from reference TRBV5-1 and TRBJ1-2, reads KAGVTQTPRYLIKTRGQQVTLSCSPISGHRSVSWYQQTPGQGLQFLFEYFSETQRNKGNFPGRFSGRQFSNSRSEMNVSTLELGDSALYLCASSSTTGNYGYTFGSGTRLTVV.

This clonotype was seen many times. The CDR3 nucleotides are TGTGCCAGCAGCTTAGCTGAACAGTCTGTCTACACCTTC. It encodes CASSLAEQSVYTF. This sequence joins TRBV7-9 and TRBJ1-2; D not certain. The ends were cut back, 0 bases at V and 10 bases at J, with 12 bases in the middle. This CDR3 is built from 13 residues. Germline V gene data show CDR1 as SEHNR and CDR2 as FQNEAQ (reference sequence).

This clonotype has at least ten counts. The chain joins TRBV2 to TRBJ2-5, with a possible D match to TRBD2 (5 bases). The germline V and J ends were trimmed by 3 bases and 5 bases, with 16 bases remaining between them. CDR3 length: 15 amino acids. The V gene's germline CDR1 is SNHLY and CDR2 FYNNEI. The CDR3 DNA sequence: TGTGCCAGCAGTGACAGAGAGGGAACTGTGGAGACCCAGTACTTC. It is translated as CASSDREGTVETQYF.

In its sample, this clonotype was seen a few times. The gene calls are TRBV21-1 and TRBJ1-2; TRBD1 reflects the table's D call only, with no check against the DNA. TRBV21-1 represents a pseudogene. The CDR3 spans 14 residues. CDR3 protein: CASSKEEGAMGYTF. Written as DNA, the CDR3 is TGTGCCAGCAGCAAAGAAGAGGGGGCGATGGGCTACACCTTC.

The sample holds a few counts of this clonotype. The J gene is TRBJ1-1, the V gene TRBV2; D unresolved. V lost 4 bases, J lost 13 bases, and 22 bases lay in between. CDR3 length: 14 amino acids. In germline, CDR1 is SNHLY, CDR2 FYNNEI. CDR3 in amino acids: CASSVGPTIEAGFF. The CDR3 nucleotides read TGTGCCAGCAGTGTAGGGCCTACCATCGAAGCTGGTTTCTTT.

This clonotype showed up just a few times. This chain uses TRBV30 with TRBJ1-5; D is ambiguous. This CDR3 is built from 13 residues. The ends were cut back, 5 bases at V and 6 bases at J, with 14 bases in the middle. Germline assignment: CDR1 GTSNPN and CDR2 SVGIG (reference sequence). CDR3 DNA: TGTGCCTGGGGGAGAGAAGAGGGTCAGCCCCAGCATTTT. Translation gives CAWGREEGQPQHF.

At least ten counts were recorded for this clonotype. V and J are TRBV4-2 and TRBJ2-7; the match to TRBD2 covers 9 bases. This CDR3 spans 17 amino acids. Germline V gene lookup returns CDR1 LGHNA and CDR2 YNFKEQ. Trimming cost V 3 bases and J 1 base; bases outside gene matches: 10. The CDR3 bases are TGTGCCAGCAGCCAGGGGCGGGGGGGCCTCCAATCCTACGAGCAGTACTTC. It codes for CASSQGRGGLQSYEQYF.

This clonotype showed up just a few times. The chain joins TRBV7-6 to TRBJ2-3, with D hard to call. From germline, CDR1 is SGHVS and CDR2 FNYEAQ. This CDR3 has 16 residues. V lost 1 base and J lost 0, with 11 bases in between. CDR3 DNA sequence: TGTGCCAGCAGCTTAGTTCGCGCCGACAGCACAGATACGCAGTATTTT. This gives the protein CASSLVRADSTDTQYF.